One sample yielded the 12 T cell receptor beta chains listed below, sequenced in a study of T-cell memory formation after mild COVID-19. TCRdb re-called the 5' RACE reads with MiXCR, one entry per CDR3 protein. The sample includes about 160,000 distinct CDR3 sequences, less than 40% of them seen just once. Specimen: PBMCs or a T cell subset sorted from them (not recorded which). Receptors originate from an adult woman who had mild COVID-19 (a few samples of this study predate the infection). Cell type and time point are not known.

This clonotype appeared many times. The V call is TRBV29-1, the J call TRBJ2-2; perhaps TRBD2 as D (5 bases). The CDR3 has 15 residues. Germline V gene lookup returns CDR1 SQVTM and CDR2 ANQGSEA. V was shortened by 4 bases and J by 2 bases, with 14 bases between the two germline ends. The CDR3 coding sequence is TGCAGCGTTGGAGAGGAGGTAGTCAACACCGGGGAGCTGTTTTTT. This translates into CSVGEEVVNTGELFF.

The chain joins TRBV5-1 to TRBJ2-6, with D uncertain. V lost 0 bases to trimming and J lost 0 bases, with 7 bases between them. In germline, CDR1 is SGHRS, CDR2 YFSETQ. This CDR3 spans 16 amino acids. The CDR3 sequence is CASSLELNSGANVLTF. The CDR3 nucleotides are TGCGCCAGCAGCTTGGAACTGAACTCTGGGGCCAACGTCCTGACTTTC.

The gene calls are TRBV7-9 and TRBJ2-6; weak D call: TRBD2 (5 bases). The CDR3 covers 18 residues. V was trimmed by 0 bases and J by 2 bases, leaving 14 bases between them. CDR1 and CDR2 (germline): SEHNR, FQNEAQ (reference sequence). DNA of the CDR3: TGTGCCAGCAGCTTAGCCTTTGTACGGGGTGCTGGGGCCAACGTCCTGACTTTC. It encodes CASSLAFVRGAGANVLTF.

This chain joins TRBV6-4 and TRBJ2-2; TRBD2 agrees at 9 bases. V shed 6 bases and J 4 bases; nucleotides not matched to a gene: 12. CDR3 size: 17 residues. Germline CDR1 is MRHNA and CDR2 is SNTAGT. CDR3 bases: TGTGCCAGCAGCGACCTGCGGGGGGGCGCGGGCACCGGGGAGCTGTTTTTT. Translated, it gives CASSDLRGGAGTGELFF.

This clonotype was recorded a few times. The chain carries TRBV23-1 and TRBJ1-2; D is ambiguous. TRBV23-1 is an ORF; its function is uncertain. The CDR3 totals 14 residues. Trimming pared 7 bases from V and 3 bases from J, leaving 15 bases between. The CDR3 is CASTKPLADYGYTF. In DNA, the CDR3 is TGCGCCAGCACCAAACCCCTTGCGGACTATGGCTACACCTTC.

The chain links TRBV2 to TRBJ2-7, with TRBD1 as a possible D gene (7 bases). The CDR3 covers 12 residues. The V end lost 8 bases, the J end lost 2 bases, and 10 bases lay between the germline ends. Germline CDR1 is SNHLY and CDR2 is FYNNEI. Here the CDR3 DNA reads TGTGCCAGCGGCGGGACAGCCTACGAGCAGTACTTC. Its protein product is CASGGTAYEQYF.

The gene calls are TRBV15 and TRBJ2-1; perhaps TRBD2 as D (7 bases). The CDR3 covers 17 residues. V was cut by 2 bases and J by 0 bases, with 14 bases left in between. Germline V CDR1 and CDR2: LNHNV, YYDKDF (reference sequence). DNA of the CDR3: TGTGCCACCAGCAGATTTCGGGGGGCCAGCTCCTACAATGAGCAGTTCTTC. It codes for CATSRFRGASSYNEQFF.

In this sample, this clonotype turned up a few times. The chain has TRBV12-3 or TRBV12-4 and TRBJ1-4; D gene uncertain. The V gene lost 6 bases and the J gene lost 8 bases, with 13 bases spanning the gap. The CDR3 contains 13 residues. The CDR3 nucleotides read TGTGCCAGCAGGCGTGCTACGAGAGAAAAACTGTTTTTT. It yields the protein CASRRATREKLFF.

In its sample, this clonotype was seen a few times. The CDR3 sequence is CASSSSGRAPNEQFF. CDR3 DNA: TGTGCCAGCAGTTCCAGTGGGAGGGCCCCCAATGAGCAGTTCTTC. The chain combines TRBV12-3 or TRBV12-4 with TRBJ2-1, with 7 nucleotides matching TRBD2. The CDR3 length is 15 residues. Germline trimming cut 4 bases from V and 6 bases from J; bases unmatched to any gene: 9.

This chain uses TRBV2 with TRBJ1-5; D remains unclear. This CDR3 has 13 amino acids. CDR1 is SNHLY and CDR2 is FYNNEI in the germline V gene. V lost 6 bases, J lost 2 bases, and 8 bases lay in between. DNA for the CDR3: TGTGCCAGCAGAAGGACCGGCAATCAGCCCCAGCATTTT. Encoded protein: CASRRTGNQPQHF.

The V call is TRBV9, the J call TRBJ2-7, with 7 bases matching TRBD2. J gave up 0 bases and V 1 base, and 4 bases lay outside the gene matches. The CDR3 loop spans 15 amino acids. The germline V gene encodes CDR1 SGDLS and CDR2 YYNGEE. The CDR3 loop reads CASSVSSGYSYEQYF. The CDR3 DNA sequence: TGTGCCAGCAGCGTATCTAGCGGCTACTCCTACGAGCAGTACTTC. The whole variable domain, remainder taken from reference TRBV9 and TRBJ2-7, is DSGVTQTPKHLITATGQRVTLRCSPRSGDLSVYWYQQSLDQGLQFLIQYYNGEERAKGNILERFSAQQFPDLHSELNLSSLELGDSALYFCASSVSSGYSYEQYFGPGTRLTVT.

This clonotype was detected a few times. This chain uses TRBV5-1 with TRBJ2-7, with 7 bases fitting TRBD1. The CDR3 covers 15 residues. Looked up from germline, CDR1 is SGHRS and CDR2 is YFSETQ. Trimming at V came to 4 bases and at J to 2 bases, leaving 9 bases not matched to a gene. The CDR3 reads CASSVGQAQAYEQYF. Here the CDR3 DNA reads TGCGCCAGCAGCGTAGGACAGGCGCAGGCCTACGAGCAGTACTTC.